A selection of T cell receptor beta chains follows, all from one sample in a study of T-cell reconstitution after alpha-beta-depleted transplantation in children. TCRdb re-called the PCR reads with MiXCR, one entry per CDR3 protein. Among some 220,000 distinct CDR3 sequences, 11% were seen once, and the ten largest hold approximately 30%. The sample here was PBMCs, taken before TCRalphabeta/CD19-depleted stem cell transplant. These receptors were taken from a child under two years old with acute myeloid leukemia, due to receive a stem cell transplant. The CDR3 runs from the conserved cysteine through the conserved F or W. Fields, in order: J gene, D gene, clone size, V gene, CDR3 DNA, CDR3 protein. The D gene is left open where the match is weak. Clone sizes are given selectively: once, few, many, or a class where the clone is expanded.

>TRBJ2-1|TRBD2|many|TRBV4-1
TGCGCCAGCAGCCAAGGGACTAGCGGGAGGTACAATGAGCAGTTCTTC
CASSQGTSGRYNEQFF
>TRBJ1-1|.|many|TRBV2
TGTGCCAGCAAAGGGACGGGACGCACTGAAGCTTTCTTT
CASKGTGRTEAFF
>TRBJ2-2|.|many|TRBV30
TGTGCCTGGACCCGGACAAGGACGGCCGGGGAGCTGTTTTTT
CAWTRTRTAGELFF
>TRBJ2-1|.|many|TRBV20-1
TGCAGTGCTACCCGGGACAACTCCTACAATGAGCAGTTCTTC
CSATRDNSYNEQFF
>TRBJ1-2|.|many|TRBV12-3/TRBV12-4
TGTGCCAGCAGTTTAACCCCAGCAGGGACTCATGGCTACACCTTC
CASSLTPAGTHGYTF
>TRBJ1-5|TRBD1|many|TRBV5-1
TGCGCCAGCAGCGAGGGACAGGGAAATCAGCCCCAGCATTTT
CASSEGQGNQPQHF
>TRBJ2-7|.|many|TRBV29-1
TGCAGCGTTGAAGTGGGGGTACGGGGTTACGAGCAGTACTTC
CSVEVGVRGYEQYF
>TRBJ2-1|.|many|TRBV24-1
TGTGCCACCAGTGATTTGACAGACAATGAGCAGTTCTTC
CATSDLTDNEQFF
>TRBJ2-2|.|many|TRBV18
TGTGCCAGCTCAGGGTATGCCGGGGAGCTGTTTTTT
CASSGYAGELFF
>TRBJ2-1|.|.|TRBV10-3
TGTGCCATCAGAACCGGACTCCTCGATGAGCAGTTCTTC
CAIRTGLLDEQFF
>TRBJ1-5|TRBD1|.|TRBV7-9
TGTGCCAGCAGCCTACAGGGGGCTGAGGAGCCCCAGCATTTT
CASSLQGAEEPQHF
>TRBJ1-1|.|.|TRBV4-2
TGTGCCAGCAGCCAAGGGGGCTCCGGTGAAGCTTTCTTT
CASSQGGSGEAFF
>TRBJ2-5|TRBD2|few|TRBV7-2
TGTGCCAGCAGCTTAGATTGGACTAGTGAGACCCAGTACTTC
CASSLDWTSETQYF
>TRBJ1-2|.|many|TRBV28
TGTGCCAGCCGTTCCCAGGGACATGGCTACACCTTC
CASRSQGHGYTF
>TRBJ1-1|.|many|TRBV12-3/TRBV12-4
TGTGCCAGCACCAAGACAGCGACGAAAGCTTTCTTT
CASTKTATKAFF
>TRBJ2-7|.|.|TRBV10-3
TGTGCCATCAGTGAGTCGCCGGGTGCCTACGAGCAGTACTTC
CAISESPGAYEQYF
>TRBJ2-1|.|.|TRBV7-9
TGTGCCAGCAGCTTAAGTTGGGACAAGCAGTTCTTC
CASSLSWDKQFF
>TRBJ2-3|.|.|TRBV7-8
TGTGCCACGTCCGGGATGGATACGCAGTATTTT
CATSGMDTQYF
>TRBJ2-2|.|many|TRBV20-1
TGCAGTCGCAAAAGGCTAACCGGGGAGCTGTTTTTT
CSRKRLTGELFF
>TRBJ2-1|TRBD1|many|TRBV29-1
TGCAGCGTGACAGGGAACGATGAGCAGTTCTTC
CSVTGNDEQFF
>TRBJ1-1|.|many|TRBV15
TGTGCCACCAGCAGAAGGGGTTTCCCCGAAGCTTTCTTT
CATSRRGFPEAFF
>TRBJ2-5|.|.|TRBV11-3
TGTGCCAGCAGCGCGACAGGTGAAGAGACCCAGTACTTC
CASSATGEETQYF
>TRBJ2-1|.|many|TRBV5-1
TGCGCCAGCAGCTTGACCTTCTACAATGAGCAGTTCTTC
CASSLTFYNEQFF
>TRBJ2-7|TRBD1|.|TRBV12-3/TRBV12-4
TGTTCCAGCAGCCAAACAGGGGTCGAGCAGTACTTC
CSSSQTGVEQYF
>TRBJ2-3|.|many|TRBV27
TGTGCCAGCACCCCTTGGGCAGGGAAGAGCACAGATACGCAGTATTTT
CASTPWAGKSTDTQYF
>TRBJ2-7|TRBD2|many|TRBV7-2
TGTGCCAGCAGCTTAGCAGGACTAGCGGGAGACCCCTACGAGCAGTACTTC
CASSLAGLAGDPYEQYF
>TRBJ1-4|.|once|TRBV19
TGTGCCAGTAGGAGGGGCTCGGCTAATGAAAAACTGTTTTTT
CASRRGSANEKLFF
>TRBJ2-7|.|.|TRBV7-9
TGTGCCAGCAGCTTTACGGGGAGAACCCCCTACGAGCAGTACTTC
CASSFTGRTPYEQYF
>TRBJ2-1|.|many|TRBV7-2
TGTGCCAGCAGCTTAGTAGGAGGGGATGAGCAGTTCTTC
CASSLVGGDEQFF
>TRBJ2-7|TRBD2|many|TRBV4-2
TGTGCCAGCAGCCAAGAGAGCGGGAGGGCCTGGGAGCAGTACTTC
CASSQESGRAWEQYF
>TRBJ2-7|.|many|TRBV7-9
TGTGCCAGCAGCTACAGCTACGACTACGAGCAGTACTTC
CASSYSYDYEQYF
>TRBJ1-2|.|many|TRBV11-2
TGTGCCAGCAGCCTGGGGGTGAACTATGGCTACACCTTC
CASSLGVNYGYTF
>TRBJ1-3|.|.|TRBV5-1
TGCACCAGCAGCTTATCAGGGACCAGGAACACCATATATTTT
CTSSLSGTRNTIYF
>TRBJ2-1|TRBD2|many|TRBV12-3/TRBV12-4
TGTGCCAGCAGTTCCATTAGTGGTAGCGGGCTTGTCGAGCAGTTCTTC
CASSSISGSGLVEQFF
>TRBJ2-7|.|.|TRBV29-1
TGCAGCGTTGTTCTAGTCAGCTACGAGCAGTACTTC
CSVVLVSYEQYF
>TRBJ1-2|TRBD1|.|TRBV12-3/TRBV12-4
TGTGCCAGCAGCACCCCGAGGGGGCCGCATGGCTACACCTTC
CASSTPRGPHGYTF
>TRBJ1-2|.|many|TRBV7-2
TGTGCCAGCAGCTTAGGGACCCACGGCTACACCTTC
CASSLGTHGYTF
>TRBJ2-7|.|once|TRBV18
TGTGCCAGCTCACCGGCCCCGGGGGTCTACGAGCAGTACTTC
CASSPAPGVYEQYF
>TRBJ2-7|.|many|TRBV20-1
TGCAGTGCTTGGGGGGCGGGAGAACAAAACCCCAGCTCCTACGAGCAGTACTTC
CSAWGAGEQNPSSYEQYF
>TRBJ1-5|.|.|TRBV7-8
TGTGCCAGCAGCCCACGGCGGGTAAACGGCAATCAGCCCCAGCATTTT
CASSPRRVNGNQPQHF
>TRBJ2-1|.|.|TRBV7-2
TGTGCCAGCAGTCCCCCCGGCCTTATGGCAATTTATGAGCAGTTCTTC
CASSPPGLMAIYEQFF
>TRBJ2-5|.|.|TRBV30
TGTGCCTGGAGTGTTAGACATCGAGAGACCCAGTACTTC
CAWSVRHRETQYF